This T cell receptor (beta chain) was obtained from a study of patients and donors after allogeneic stem cell transplantation. This clonotype has a count of ten or more. TCRdb ran MiXCR on the RT-PCR reads and lists one entry per CDR3 protein. The repertoire holds over 400,000 distinct CDR3 sequences, with approximately 16% as singletons. The sequence was collected from a human donor who was either an allogeneic HSCT recipient or a stem cell or donor lymphocyte infusion donor (not recorded which). It is not recorded whose cells these are; they may come from a transplant donor. Sequenced sample: blood, either unsorted or a sorted T cell fraction (not recorded which).

The CDR3 spells CASNLGGGRDTQYF. CDR3 in DNA: TGTGCCAGCAACCTGGGGGGGGGCCGGGATACGCAGTATTTT. The rearrangement uses TRBV12-3 or TRBV12-4 and TRBJ2-3, with a tentative D call TRBD2 (7 bases). This CDR3 is 14 amino acids long. V was shortened by 7 bases and J by 6 bases, with 17 bases between the two germline ends.